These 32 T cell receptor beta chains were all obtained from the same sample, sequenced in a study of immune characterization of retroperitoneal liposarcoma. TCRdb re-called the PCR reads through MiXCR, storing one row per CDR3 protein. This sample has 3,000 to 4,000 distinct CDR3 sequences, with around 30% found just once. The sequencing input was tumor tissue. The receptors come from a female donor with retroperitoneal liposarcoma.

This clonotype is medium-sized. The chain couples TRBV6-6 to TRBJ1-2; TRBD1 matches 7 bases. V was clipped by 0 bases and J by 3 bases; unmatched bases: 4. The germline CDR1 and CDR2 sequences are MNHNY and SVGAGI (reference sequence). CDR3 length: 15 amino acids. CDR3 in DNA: TGTGCCAGCAGTTACTCGCCAGGGGGGTACTATGGCTACACCTTC. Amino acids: CASSYSPGGYYGYTF.

The CDR3: CASSYNQETQFF. CDR3 DNA: TGTGCCAGCAGTTATAACCAAGAGACCCAGTTCTTC. The rearrangement links TRBV6-1 to TRBJ2-1; D is unresolved. Trimming cost V 5 bases and J 13 bases, with 15 bases left between them. Germline V gives CDR1 MNHNS, CDR2 SASEGT. This CDR3 comprises 12 residues.

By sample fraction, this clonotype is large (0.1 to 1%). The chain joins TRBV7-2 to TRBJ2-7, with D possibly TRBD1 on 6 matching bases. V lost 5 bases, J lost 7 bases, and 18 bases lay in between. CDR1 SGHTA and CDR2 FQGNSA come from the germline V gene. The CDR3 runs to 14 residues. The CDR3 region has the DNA TGTGCCAGCAGCCCCCCGACAGGTTTTTCGGAGCAGTACTTC. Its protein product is CASSPPTGFSEQYF.

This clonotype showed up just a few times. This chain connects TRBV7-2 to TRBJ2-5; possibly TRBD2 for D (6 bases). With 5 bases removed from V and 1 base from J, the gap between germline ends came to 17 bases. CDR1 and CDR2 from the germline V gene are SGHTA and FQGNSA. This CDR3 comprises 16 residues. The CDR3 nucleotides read TGTGCCAGCAGCACCCTTCCCGGGACTGTCCAAGAGACCCAGTACTTC. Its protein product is CASSTLPGTVQETQYF.

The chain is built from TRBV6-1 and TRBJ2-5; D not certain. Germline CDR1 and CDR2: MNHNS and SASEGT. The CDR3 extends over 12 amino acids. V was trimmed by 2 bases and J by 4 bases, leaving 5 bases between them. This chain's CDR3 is CASSESRETQYF. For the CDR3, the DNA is TGTGCCAGCAGTGAATCAAGAGAGACCCAGTACTTC.

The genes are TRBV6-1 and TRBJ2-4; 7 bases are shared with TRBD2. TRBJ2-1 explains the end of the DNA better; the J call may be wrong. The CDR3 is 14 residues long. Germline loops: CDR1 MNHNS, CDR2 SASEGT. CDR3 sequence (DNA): TGTGCCAGCAGCCTCTTTGCGGGGGAAATGCAGCAGTTCTTC. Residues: CASSLFAGEMQQFF.

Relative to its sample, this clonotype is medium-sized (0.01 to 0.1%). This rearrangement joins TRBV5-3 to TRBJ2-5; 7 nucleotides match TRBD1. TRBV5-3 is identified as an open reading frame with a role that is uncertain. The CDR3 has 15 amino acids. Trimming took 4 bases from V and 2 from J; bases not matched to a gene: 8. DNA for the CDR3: TGTGCCAGAAGCCCAGGACAGGTGGGGCAAGAGACCCAGTACTTC. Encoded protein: CARSPGQVGQETQYF.

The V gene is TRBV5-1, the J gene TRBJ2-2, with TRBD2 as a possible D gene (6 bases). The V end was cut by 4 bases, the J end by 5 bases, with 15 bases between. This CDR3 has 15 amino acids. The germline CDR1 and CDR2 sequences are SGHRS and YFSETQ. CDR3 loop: CASSAGTAGTGELFF. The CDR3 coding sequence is TGCGCCAGCAGCGCCGGGACGGCGGGGACCGGGGAGCTGTTTTTT.

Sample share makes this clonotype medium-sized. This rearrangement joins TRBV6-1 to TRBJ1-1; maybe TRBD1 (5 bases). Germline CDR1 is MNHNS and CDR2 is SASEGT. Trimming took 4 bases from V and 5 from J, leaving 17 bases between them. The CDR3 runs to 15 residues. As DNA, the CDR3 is TGTGCCAGCAGTGCCAACCGGGACCCATTTACTGAAGCTTTCTTT. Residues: CASSANRDPFTEAFF.

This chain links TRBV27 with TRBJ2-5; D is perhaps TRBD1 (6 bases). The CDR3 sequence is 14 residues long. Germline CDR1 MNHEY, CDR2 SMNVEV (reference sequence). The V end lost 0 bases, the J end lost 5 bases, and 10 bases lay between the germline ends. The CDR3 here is CASSLSQGQETQYF. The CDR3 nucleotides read TGTGCCAGCAGTTTATCTCAGGGGCAGGAGACCCAGTACTTC.

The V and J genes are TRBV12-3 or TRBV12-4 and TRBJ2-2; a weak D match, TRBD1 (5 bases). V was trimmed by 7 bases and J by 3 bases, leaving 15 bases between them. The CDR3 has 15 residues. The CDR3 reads CASKPSTAHTGELFF. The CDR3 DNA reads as TGTGCCAGCAAACCGTCGACAGCGCACACCGGGGAGCTGTTTTTT.

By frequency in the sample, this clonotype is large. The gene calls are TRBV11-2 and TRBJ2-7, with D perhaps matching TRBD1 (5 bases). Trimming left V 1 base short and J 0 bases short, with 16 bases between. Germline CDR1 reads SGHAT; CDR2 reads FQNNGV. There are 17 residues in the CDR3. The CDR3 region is CASSLGIGASSSYEQYF. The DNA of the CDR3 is TGTGCCAGCAGCTTAGGTATTGGGGCATCGAGCTCCTACGAGCAGTACTTC.

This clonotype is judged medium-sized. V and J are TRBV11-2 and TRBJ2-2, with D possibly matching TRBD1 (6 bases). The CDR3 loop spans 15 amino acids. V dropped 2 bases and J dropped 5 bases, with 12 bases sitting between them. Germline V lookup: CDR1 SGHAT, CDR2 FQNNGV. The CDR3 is CASSLSRGVTGELFF. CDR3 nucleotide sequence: TGTGCCAGCAGCTTATCCAGGGGAGTGACCGGGGAGCTGTTTTTT. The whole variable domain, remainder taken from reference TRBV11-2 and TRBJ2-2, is EAGVAQSPRYKIIEKRQSVAFWCNPISGHATLYWYQQILGQGPKLLIQFQNNGVVDDSQLPKDRFSAERLKGVDSTLKIQPAKLEDSAVYLCASSLSRGVTGELFFGEGSRLTVL.

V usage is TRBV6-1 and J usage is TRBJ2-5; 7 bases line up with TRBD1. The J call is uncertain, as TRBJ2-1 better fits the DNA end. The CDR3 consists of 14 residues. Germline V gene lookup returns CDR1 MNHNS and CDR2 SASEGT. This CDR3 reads CASTKTGQQETQFF. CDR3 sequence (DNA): TGTGCCAGCACTAAGACGGGACAGCAAGAGACCCAGTTCTTC.

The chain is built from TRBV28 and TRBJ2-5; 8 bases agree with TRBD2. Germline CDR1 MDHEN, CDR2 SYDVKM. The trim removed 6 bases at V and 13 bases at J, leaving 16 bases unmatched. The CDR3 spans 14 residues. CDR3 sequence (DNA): TGTGCCAGCAGATCCCAGGCCGGGAGCGGGAGACCGTACTTC. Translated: CASRSQAGSGRPYF.

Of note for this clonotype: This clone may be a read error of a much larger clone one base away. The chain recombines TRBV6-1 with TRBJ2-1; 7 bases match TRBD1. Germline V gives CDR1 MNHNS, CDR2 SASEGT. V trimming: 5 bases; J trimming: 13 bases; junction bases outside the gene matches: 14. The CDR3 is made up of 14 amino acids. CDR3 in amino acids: CASSFLTGVETQFF. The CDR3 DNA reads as TGTGCCAGCAGTTTCCTCACAGGGGTGGAGACCCAGTTCTTC.

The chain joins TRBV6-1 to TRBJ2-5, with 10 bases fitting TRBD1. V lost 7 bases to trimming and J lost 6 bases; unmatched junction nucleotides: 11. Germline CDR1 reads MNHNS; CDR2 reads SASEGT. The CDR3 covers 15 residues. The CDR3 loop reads CASTLSSTGGKTQYF. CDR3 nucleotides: TGTGCCAGCACCCTCTCGTCGACAGGGGGCAAGACCCAGTACTTC.

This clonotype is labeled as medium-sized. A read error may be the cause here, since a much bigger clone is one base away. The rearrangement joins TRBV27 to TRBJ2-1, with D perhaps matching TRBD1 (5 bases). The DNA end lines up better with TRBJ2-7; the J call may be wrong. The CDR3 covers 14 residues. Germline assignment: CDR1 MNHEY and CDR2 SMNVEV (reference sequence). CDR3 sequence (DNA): TGTGCCAGCAGTTGGGGCAGCTCCTACAATGAGCAGTACTTC. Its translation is CASSWGSSYNEQYF.

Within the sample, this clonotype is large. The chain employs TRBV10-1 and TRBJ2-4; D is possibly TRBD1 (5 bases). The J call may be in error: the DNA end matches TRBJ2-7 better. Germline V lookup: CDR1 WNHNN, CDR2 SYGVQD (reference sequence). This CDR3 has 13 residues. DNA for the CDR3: TGCGCCAGCAGTGAGGGACACTCCTACGAGCAGTACTTC. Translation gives CASSEGHSYEQYF.

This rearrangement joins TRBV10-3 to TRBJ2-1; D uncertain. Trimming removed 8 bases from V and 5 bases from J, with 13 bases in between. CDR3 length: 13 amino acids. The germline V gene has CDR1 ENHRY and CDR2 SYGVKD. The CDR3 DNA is TGTGCCATCCGAGCGTCCACGGACAATGAGCAGTTCTTC. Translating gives CAIRASTDNEQFF.

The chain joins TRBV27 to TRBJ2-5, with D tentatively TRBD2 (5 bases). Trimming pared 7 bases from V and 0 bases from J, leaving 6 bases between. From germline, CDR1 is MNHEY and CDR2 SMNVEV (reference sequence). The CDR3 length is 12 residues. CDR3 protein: CASKDYQETQYF. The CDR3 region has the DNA TGTGCCAGCAAGGACTACCAAGAGACCCAGTACTTC.

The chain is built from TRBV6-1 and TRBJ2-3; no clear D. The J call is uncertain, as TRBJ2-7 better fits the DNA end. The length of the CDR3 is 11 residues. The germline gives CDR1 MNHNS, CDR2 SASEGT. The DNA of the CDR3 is TGTGCCAGCAGTCCCGGCAATGAGCAGTACTTC. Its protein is CASSPGNEQYF.

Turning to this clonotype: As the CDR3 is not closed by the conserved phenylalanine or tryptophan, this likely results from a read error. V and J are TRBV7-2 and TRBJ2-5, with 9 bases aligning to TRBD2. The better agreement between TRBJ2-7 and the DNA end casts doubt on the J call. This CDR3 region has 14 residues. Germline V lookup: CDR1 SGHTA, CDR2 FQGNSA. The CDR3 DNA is TGTGCCAGCAGCTTTAGCGGGGGATCCTACGAGCAGTACTTG. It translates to CASSFSGGSYEQYL.

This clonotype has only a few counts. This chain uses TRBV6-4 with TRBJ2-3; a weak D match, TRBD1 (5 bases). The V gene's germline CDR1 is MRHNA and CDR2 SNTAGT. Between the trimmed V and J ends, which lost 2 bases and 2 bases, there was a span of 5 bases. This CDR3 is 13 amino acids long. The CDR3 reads CASSDGATDTQYF. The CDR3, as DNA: TGTGCCAGCAGTGACGGGGCCACAGATACGCAGTATTTT.

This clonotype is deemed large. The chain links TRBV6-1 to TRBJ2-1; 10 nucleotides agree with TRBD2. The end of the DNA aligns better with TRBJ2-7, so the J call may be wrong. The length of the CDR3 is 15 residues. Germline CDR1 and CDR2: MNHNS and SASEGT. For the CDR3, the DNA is TGTGCCAGCAGTGAGGGACTAGCGATTCTTCCGGAGCAGTACTTC. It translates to CASSEGLAILPEQYF.

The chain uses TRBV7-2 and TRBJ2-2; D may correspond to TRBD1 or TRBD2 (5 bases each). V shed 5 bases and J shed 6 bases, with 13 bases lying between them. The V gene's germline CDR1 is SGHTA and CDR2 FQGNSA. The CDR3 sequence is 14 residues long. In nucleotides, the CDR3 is TGTGCCAGCAGCCTAATGCAGGGACCCGGGGAGCTGTTTTTT. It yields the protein CASSLMQGPGELFF.

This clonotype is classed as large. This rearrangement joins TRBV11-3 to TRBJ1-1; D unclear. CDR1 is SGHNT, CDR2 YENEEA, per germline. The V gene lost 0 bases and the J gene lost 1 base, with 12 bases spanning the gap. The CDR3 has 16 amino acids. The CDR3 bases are TGTGCCAGCAGCTTAGATCGTGGGATCGGGAACACTGAAGCTTTCTTT. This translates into CASSLDRGIGNTEAFF.

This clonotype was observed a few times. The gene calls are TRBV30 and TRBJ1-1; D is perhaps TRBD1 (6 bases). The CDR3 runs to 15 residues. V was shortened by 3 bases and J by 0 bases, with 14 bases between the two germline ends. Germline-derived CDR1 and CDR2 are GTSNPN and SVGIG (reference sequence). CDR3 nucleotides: TGTGCCTGGAGCGGGGGCAGGTACGTGAACACTGAAGCTTTCTTT. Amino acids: CAWSGGRYVNTEAFF.

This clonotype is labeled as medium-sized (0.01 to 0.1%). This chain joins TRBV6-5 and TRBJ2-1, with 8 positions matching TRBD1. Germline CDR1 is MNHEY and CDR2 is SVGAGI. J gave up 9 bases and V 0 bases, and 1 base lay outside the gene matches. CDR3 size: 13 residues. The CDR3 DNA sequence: TGTGCCAGCAGTTACTCCGACAGGGGTGAGCAGTTCTTC. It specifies CASSYSDRGEQFF.

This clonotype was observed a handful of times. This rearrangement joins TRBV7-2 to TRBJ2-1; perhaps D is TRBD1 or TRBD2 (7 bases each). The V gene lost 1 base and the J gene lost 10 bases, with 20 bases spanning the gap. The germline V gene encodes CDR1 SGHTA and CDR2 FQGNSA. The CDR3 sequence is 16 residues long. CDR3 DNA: TGTGCCAGCAGCTTAGGGGCCCCAGGGGGGGGCTACGAGCAGTTCTTC. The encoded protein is CASSLGAPGGGYEQFF.

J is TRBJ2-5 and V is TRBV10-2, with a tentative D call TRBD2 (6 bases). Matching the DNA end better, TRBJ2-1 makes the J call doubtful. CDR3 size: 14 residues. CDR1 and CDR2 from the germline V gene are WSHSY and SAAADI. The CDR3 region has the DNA TGCGCCAGCAGTGACGGCGGGGCGGATGAGACCCAGTTCTTC. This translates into CASSDGGADETQFF.

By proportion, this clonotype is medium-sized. CDR3 amino acids: CASSLQGADYEQYF. Here the CDR3 DNA reads TGTGCCAGCAGCCTCCAGGGGGCCGACTACGAGCAGTACTTC. V usage is TRBV11-3 and J usage is TRBJ2-5, with TRBD1 identical over 8 bases. TRBJ2-7 matches the DNA end more closely, so the J call is doubtful. The CDR3 extends over 14 amino acids. Germline CDR1 is SGHNT and CDR2 is YENEEA.